This T cell receptor (beta chain) emerged from a study of post-analysis software for immune sequencing data. Overall study results and limits: Controls significantly exceeded multiple sclerosis patients in normalized Chao1 diversity.

With respect to this clonotype: The antigen remains unidentified.

Each TCR beta cDNA library carried unique molecular identifiers. About 500,000 cDNA molecules came from approximately 1 to 10 million T cells. Via MiXCR, TCRdb re-called the PCR reads, giving one row per CDR3 protein. The table records hundreds of thousands of distinct CDR3 sequences, about 40% of them present only once. The sample taken for sequencing was blood. This sequence was found in a girl aged 10-17 years with multiple sclerosis.

The CDR3 is CSVPNLAAYQETQYF. The CDR3 bases are TGCAGCGTTCCTAATCTAGCAGCTTACCAAGAGACCCAGTACTTC. The rearrangement uses TRBV29-1 and TRBJ2-5; perhaps TRBD2 as D (5 bases). Germline values: CDR1 SQVTM, CDR2 ANQGSEA. The germline V and J ends were trimmed by 5 bases and 0 bases, with 16 bases remaining between them. The CDR3 contains 15 residues. The full variable domain, rest sourced from reference TRBV29-1 and TRBJ2-5, is SAVISQKPSRDICQRGTSLTIQCQVDSQVTMMFWYRQQPGQSLTLIATANQGSEATYESGFVIDKFPISRPNLTFSTLTVSNMSPEDSSIYLCSVPNLAAYQETQYFGPGTRLLVL.